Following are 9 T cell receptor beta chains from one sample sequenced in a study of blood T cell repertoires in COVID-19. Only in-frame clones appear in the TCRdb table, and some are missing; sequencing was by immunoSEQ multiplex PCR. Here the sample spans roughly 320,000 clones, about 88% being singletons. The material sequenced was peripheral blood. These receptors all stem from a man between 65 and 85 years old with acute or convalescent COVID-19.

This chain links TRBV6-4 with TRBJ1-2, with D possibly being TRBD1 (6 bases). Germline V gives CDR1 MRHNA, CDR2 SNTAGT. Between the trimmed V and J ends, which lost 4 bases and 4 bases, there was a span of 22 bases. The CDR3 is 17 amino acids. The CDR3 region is CASSVTSNSGDVYGYTF. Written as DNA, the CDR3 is TGTGCCAGCAGTGTCACATCAAATTCAGGGGACGTCTATGGCTACACCTTC.

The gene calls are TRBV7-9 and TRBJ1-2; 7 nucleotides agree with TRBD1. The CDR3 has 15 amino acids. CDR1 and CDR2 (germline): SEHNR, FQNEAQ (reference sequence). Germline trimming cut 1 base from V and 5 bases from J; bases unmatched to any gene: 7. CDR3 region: CASSLGGTAPYGYTF. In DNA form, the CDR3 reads TGTGCCAGCAGCTTAGGTGGGACAGCCCCTTATGGCTACACCTTC.

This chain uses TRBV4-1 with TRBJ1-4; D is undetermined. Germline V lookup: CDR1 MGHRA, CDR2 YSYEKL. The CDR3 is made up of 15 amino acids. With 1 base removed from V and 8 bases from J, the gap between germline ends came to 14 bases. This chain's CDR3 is CASSQGIGGLEKLFF. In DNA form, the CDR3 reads TGCGCCAGCAGCCAAGGTATCGGAGGCTTAGAAAAACTGTTTTTT.

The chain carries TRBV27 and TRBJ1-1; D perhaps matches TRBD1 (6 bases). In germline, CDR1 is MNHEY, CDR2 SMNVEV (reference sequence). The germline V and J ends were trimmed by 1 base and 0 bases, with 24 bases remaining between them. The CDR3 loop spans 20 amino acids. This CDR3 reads CASSLLAVPGTKVLNTEAFF. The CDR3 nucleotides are TGTGCCAGCAGTTTATTAGCCGTACCCGGGACAAAGGTTTTGAACACTGAAGCTTTCTTT.

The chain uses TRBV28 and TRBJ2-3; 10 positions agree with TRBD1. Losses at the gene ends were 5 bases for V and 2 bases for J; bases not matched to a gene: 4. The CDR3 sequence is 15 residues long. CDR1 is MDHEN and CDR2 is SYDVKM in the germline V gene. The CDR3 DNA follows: TGTGCCAGCAGTCCGACAGGGGGCGTCACAGATACGCAGTATTTT. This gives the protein CASSPTGGVTDTQYF.

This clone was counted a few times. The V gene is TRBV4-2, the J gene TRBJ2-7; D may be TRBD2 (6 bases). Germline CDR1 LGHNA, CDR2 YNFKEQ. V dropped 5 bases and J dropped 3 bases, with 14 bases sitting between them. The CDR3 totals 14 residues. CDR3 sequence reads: CASSLRLEDYEQYF. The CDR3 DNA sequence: TGTGCCAGCAGCTTGCGACTAGAAGACTACGAGCAGTACTTC.

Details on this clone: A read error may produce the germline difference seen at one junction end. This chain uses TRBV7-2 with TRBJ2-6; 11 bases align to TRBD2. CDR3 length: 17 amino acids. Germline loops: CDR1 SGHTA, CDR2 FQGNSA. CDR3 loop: CASSLRPIAGGGNVLTF. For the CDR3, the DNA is TGTGCCAGCAGCTTACGACCAATAGCGGGAGGGGGCAACGTCCTGACTTTC.

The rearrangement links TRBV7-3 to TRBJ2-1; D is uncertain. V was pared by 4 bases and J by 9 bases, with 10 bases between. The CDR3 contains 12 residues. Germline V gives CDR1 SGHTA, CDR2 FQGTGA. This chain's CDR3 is CASSSYSGEQFF. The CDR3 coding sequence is TGTGCCAGCAGCTCGTACTCGGGTGAGCAGTTCTTC.

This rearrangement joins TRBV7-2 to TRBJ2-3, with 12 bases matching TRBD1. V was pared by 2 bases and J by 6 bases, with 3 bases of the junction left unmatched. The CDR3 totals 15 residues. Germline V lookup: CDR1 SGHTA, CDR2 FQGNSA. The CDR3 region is CASSLMGQGADTQYF. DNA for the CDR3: TGTGCCAGCAGCTTAATGGGACAGGGGGCGGATACGCAGTATTTT.